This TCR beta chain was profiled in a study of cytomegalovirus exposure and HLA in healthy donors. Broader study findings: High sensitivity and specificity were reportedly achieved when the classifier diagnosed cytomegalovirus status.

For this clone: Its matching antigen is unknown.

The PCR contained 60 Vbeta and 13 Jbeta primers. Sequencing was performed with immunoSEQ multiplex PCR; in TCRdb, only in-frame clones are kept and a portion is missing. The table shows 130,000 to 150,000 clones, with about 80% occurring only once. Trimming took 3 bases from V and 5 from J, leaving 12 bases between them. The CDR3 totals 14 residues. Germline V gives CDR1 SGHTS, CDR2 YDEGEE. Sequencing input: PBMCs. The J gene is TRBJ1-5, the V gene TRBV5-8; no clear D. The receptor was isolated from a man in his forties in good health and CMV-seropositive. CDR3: CASSSAAAYQPQHF. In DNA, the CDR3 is TGTGCCAGCAGCTCAGCGGCAGCCTATCAGCCCCAGCATTTT.